This T cell receptor (beta chain) was sequenced during a study of cytomegalovirus exposure and HLA in healthy donors. Points from the study as a whole: As was reported, the classifier diagnosed cytomegalovirus status with high specificity and sensitivity. Subsequent analysis showed first-cohort TCR clusters tending to co-occur in 120 or so validation repertoires. Some TCR beta chains (roughly 150 of them) were listed as cytomegalovirus-associated.

Method: immunoSEQ multiplex PCR; TCRdb's copy keeps in-frame clones and lacks some. Of 90,000 to 150,000 clones listed, about 91% are singletons. As to this clone: The antigen remains unidentified.

The sample consisted of PBMCs. The source is a man aged 18 to 30 in good health and CMV-seronegative.

CDR3: CASSVSRGNTEAFF. CDR3 DNA sequence: TGTGCCAGCAGTGTATCCAGAGGAAACACTGAAGCTTTCTTT. V gene TRBV2 combines with J gene TRBJ1-1; no definite D call. Germline CDR1 SNHLY, CDR2 FYNNEI. The CDR3 contains 14 residues. Trimming removed 4 bases from V and 2 bases from J, with 11 bases in between.